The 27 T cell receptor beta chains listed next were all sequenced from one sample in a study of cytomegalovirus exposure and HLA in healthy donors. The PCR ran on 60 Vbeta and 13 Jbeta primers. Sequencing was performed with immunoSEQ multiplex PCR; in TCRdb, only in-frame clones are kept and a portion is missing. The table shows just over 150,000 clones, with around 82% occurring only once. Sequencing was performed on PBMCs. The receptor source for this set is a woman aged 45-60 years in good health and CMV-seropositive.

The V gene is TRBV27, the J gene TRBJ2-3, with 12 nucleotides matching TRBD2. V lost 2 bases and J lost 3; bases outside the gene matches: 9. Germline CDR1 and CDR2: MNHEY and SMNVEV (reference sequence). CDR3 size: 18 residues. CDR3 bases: TGTGCCAGCAGTTTAAGCTCCGGACTAGCGGGAAAAACAGATACGCAGTATTTT. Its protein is CASSLSSGLAGKTDTQYF.

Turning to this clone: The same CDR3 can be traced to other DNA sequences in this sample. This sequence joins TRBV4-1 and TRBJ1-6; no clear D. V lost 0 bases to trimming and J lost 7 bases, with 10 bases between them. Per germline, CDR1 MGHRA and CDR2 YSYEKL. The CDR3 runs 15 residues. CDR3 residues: CASSQEQSQNSPLHF. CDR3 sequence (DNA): TGCGCCAGCAGCCAAGAACAGAGCCAAAATTCACCCCTCCACTTT.

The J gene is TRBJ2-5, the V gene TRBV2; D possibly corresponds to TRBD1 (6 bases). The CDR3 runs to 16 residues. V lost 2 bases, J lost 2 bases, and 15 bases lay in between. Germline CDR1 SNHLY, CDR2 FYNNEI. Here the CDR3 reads CASSEQGTSMQETQYF. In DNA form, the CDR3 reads TGTGCCAGCAGTGAACAGGGGACCTCCATGCAAGAGACCCAGTACTTC.

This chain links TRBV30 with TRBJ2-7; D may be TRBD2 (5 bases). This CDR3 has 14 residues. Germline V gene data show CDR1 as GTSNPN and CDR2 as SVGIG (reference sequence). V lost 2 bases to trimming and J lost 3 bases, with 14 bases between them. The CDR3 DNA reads TGTGCCTGGAGTCCCGGCCACGGGATCTACGAGCAGTACTTC. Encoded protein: CAWSPGHGIYEQYF.

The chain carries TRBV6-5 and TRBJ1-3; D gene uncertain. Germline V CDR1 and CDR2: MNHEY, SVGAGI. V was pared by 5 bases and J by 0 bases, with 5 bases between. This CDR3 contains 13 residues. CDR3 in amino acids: CASSQFSGNTIYF. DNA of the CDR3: TGTGCCAGCAGTCAATTCTCTGGAAACACCATATATTTT.

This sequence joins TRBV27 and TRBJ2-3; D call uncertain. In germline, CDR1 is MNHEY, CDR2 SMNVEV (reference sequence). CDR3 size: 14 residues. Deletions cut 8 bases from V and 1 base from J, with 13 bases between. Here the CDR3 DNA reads TGTGCCAGCTCCCCCAGGCCCCGCACAGATACGCAGTATTTT. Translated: CASSPRPRTDTQYF.

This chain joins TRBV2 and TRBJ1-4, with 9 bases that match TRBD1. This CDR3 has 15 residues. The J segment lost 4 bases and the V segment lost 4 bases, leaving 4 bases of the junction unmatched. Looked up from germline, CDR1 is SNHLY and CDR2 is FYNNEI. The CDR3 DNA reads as TGTGCCAGCAGTGCTCGGGACAGGGTTAATGAAAAACTGTTTTTT. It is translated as CASSARDRVNEKLFF.

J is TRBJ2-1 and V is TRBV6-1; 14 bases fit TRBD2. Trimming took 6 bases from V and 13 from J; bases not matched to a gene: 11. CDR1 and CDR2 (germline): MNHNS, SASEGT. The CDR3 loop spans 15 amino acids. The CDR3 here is CASRAPGLAGAGQFF. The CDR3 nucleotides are TGTGCCAGCAGGGCTCCGGGACTAGCGGGGGCGGGTCAGTTCTTC.

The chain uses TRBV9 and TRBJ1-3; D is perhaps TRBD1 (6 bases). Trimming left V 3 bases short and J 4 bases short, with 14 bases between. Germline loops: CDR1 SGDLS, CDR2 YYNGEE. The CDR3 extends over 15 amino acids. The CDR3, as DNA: TGTGCCAGCAGCGCTCGTCCCGGGACAGGAAACACCATATATTTT. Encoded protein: CASSARPGTGNTIYF.

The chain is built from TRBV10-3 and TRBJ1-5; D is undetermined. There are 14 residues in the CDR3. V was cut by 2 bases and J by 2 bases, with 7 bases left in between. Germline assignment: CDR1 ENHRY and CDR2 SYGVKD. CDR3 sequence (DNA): TGTGCCATCAGTGAGGATACAGGCAATCAGCCCCAGCATTTT. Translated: CAISEDTGNQPQHF.

CDR3 sequence: CASSPTTGLDYGYTF. The DNA of the CDR3 is TGTGCCAGCAGCCCCACCACAGGGTTGGACTATGGCTACACCTTC. The chain carries TRBV7-9 and TRBJ1-2; tentative D call: TRBD1 (6 bases). This CDR3 is built from 15 residues. With 5 bases removed from V and 3 bases from J, the gap between germline ends came to 16 bases. The germline gives CDR1 SEHNR, CDR2 FQNEAQ (reference sequence).

CDR3 protein: CASSLGTGMQETQYF. CDR3 nucleotide sequence: TGTGCCAGCAGCTTGGGGACAGGAATGCAGGAGACCCAGTACTTC. The V and J genes are TRBV5-6 and TRBJ2-5; 7 positions agree with TRBD1. Trimming took 0 bases from V and 5 from J; bases not matched to a gene: 7. The CDR3 totals 15 residues. Germline assignment: CDR1 SGHDT and CDR2 YYEEEE.

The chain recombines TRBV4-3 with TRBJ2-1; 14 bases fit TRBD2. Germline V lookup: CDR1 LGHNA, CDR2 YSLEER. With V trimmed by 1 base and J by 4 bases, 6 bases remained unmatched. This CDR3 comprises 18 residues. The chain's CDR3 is CASSQGLAGGPGYNEQFF. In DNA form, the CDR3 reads TGCGCCAGCAGCCAAGGACTAGCGGGGGGGCCTGGTTACAATGAGCAGTTCTTC.

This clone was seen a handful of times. The CDR3 DNA reads TGTGCCAGCAGCTTAGATCAGGGTAGAAGCAATCAGCCCCAGCATTTT. Protein product: CASSLDQGRSNQPQHF. The J gene is TRBJ1-5, the V gene TRBV7-8; a possible D gene is TRBD1 (5 bases). Per germline, CDR1 SGHVS and CDR2 FQNEAQ. Trimming removed 1 base at V and 1 base at J, with 11 bases between. The CDR3 runs 16 residues.

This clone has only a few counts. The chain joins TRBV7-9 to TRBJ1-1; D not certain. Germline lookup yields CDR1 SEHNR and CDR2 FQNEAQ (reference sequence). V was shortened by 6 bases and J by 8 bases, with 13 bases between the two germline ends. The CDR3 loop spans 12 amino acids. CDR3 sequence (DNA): TGTGCCAGCAGTTACACCGGGAGAGAAGCTTTCTTT. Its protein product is CASSYTGREAFF. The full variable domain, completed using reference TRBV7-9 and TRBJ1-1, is DTGVSQNPRHKITKRGQNVTFRCDPISEHNRLYWYRQTLGQGPEFLTYFQNEAQLEKSRLLSDRFSAERPKGSFSTLEIQRTEQGDSAMYLCASSYTGREAFFGQGTRLTVV.

Here the CDR3 reads CASSRGQNSYNEQFF. Written as DNA, the CDR3 is TGTGCCAGTAGTAGGGGACAGAACTCCTACAATGAGCAGTTCTTC. The V call is TRBV19, the J call TRBJ2-1; 7 positions match TRBD1. V shed 4 bases, J shed 0 bases, and the junction held 3 bases outside the gene matches. Germline V gene data show CDR1 as LNHDA and CDR2 as SQIVND (reference sequence). This CDR3 comprises 15 residues.

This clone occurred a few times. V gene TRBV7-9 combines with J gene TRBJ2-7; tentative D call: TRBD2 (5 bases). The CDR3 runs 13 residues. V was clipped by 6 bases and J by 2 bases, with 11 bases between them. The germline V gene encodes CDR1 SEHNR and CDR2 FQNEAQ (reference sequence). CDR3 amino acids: CASSSVGAYEQYF. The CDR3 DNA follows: TGTGCCAGCAGTTCTGTCGGGGCCTACGAGCAGTACTTC.

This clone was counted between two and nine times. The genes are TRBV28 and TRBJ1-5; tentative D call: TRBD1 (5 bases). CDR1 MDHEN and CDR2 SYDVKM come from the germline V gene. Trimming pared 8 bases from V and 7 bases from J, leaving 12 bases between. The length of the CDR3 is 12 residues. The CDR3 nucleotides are TGTGCCAGCGGCGGGGCACGGCAGCCCCAGCATTTT. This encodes CASGGARQPQHF. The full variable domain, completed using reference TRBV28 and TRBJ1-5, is DVKVTQSSRYLVKRTGEKVFLECVQDMDHENMFWYRQDPGLGLRLIYFSYDVKMKEKGDIPEGYSVSREKKERFSLILESASTNQTSMYLCASGGARQPQHFGDGTRLSIL.

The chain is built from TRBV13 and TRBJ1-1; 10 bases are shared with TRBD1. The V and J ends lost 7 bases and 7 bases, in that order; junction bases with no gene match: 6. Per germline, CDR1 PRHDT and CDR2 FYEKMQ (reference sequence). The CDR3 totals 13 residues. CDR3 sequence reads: CASIRQGAGEAFF. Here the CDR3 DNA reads TGTGCCAGCATTCGACAGGGGGCGGGTGAAGCTTTCTTT.

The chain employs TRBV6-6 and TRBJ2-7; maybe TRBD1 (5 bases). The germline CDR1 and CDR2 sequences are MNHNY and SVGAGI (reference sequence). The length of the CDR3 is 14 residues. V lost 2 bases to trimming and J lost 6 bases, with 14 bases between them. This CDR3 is CASSYRTGQGEQYF. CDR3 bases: TGTGCCAGCAGTTACCGGACGGGCCAGGGCGAGCAGTACTTC.

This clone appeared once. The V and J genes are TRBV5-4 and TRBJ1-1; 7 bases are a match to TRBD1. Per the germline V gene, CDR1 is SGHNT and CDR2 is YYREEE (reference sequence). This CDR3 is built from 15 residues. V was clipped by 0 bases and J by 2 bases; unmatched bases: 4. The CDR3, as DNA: TGTGCCAGCAGCTTGGGAACAGGGGCTAACACTGAAGCTTTCTTT. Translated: CASSLGTGANTEAFF.

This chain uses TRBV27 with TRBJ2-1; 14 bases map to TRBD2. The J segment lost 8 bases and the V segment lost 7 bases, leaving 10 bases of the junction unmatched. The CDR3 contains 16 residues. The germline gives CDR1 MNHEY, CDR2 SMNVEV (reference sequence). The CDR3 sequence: CASIGTSGGRSYEQFF. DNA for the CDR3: TGTGCCAGCATCGGGACTAGCGGGGGAAGAAGCTATGAGCAGTTCTTC.

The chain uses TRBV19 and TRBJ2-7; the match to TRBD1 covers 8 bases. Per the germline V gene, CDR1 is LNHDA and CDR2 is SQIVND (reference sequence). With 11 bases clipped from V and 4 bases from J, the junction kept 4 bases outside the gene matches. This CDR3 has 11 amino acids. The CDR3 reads CAAGGLYEQYF. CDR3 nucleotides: TGTGCCGCAGGGGGCTTGTACGAGCAGTACTTC.

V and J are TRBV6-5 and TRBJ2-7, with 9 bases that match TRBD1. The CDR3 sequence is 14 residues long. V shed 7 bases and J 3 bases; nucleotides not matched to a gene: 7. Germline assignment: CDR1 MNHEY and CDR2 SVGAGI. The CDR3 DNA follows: TGTGCCAGCAAAAACACGGGACAGGGCTACGAGCAGTACTTC. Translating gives CASKNTGQGYEQYF.

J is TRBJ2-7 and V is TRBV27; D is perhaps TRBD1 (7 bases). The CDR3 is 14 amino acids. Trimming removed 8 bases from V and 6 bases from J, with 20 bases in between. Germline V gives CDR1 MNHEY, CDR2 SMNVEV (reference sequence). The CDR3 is CASRPLTGTREQYF. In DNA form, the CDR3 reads TGTGCCAGCCGCCCATTGACAGGGACTCGCGAGCAGTACTTC.

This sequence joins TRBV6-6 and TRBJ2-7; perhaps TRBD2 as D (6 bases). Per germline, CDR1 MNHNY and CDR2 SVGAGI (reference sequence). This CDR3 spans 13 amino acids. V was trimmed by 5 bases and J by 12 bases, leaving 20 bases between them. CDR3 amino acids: CASSATSTYEWYF. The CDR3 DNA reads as TGTGCCAGCAGTGCCACTAGCACCTACGAGTGGTACTTC.

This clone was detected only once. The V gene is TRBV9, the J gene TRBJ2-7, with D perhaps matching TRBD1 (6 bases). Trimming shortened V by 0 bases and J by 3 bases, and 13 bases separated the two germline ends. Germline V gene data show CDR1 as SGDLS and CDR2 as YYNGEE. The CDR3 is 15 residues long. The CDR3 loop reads CASSVEWGPDYEQYF. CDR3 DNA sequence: TGTGCCAGCAGCGTAGAGTGGGGGCCCGACTACGAGCAGTACTTC.